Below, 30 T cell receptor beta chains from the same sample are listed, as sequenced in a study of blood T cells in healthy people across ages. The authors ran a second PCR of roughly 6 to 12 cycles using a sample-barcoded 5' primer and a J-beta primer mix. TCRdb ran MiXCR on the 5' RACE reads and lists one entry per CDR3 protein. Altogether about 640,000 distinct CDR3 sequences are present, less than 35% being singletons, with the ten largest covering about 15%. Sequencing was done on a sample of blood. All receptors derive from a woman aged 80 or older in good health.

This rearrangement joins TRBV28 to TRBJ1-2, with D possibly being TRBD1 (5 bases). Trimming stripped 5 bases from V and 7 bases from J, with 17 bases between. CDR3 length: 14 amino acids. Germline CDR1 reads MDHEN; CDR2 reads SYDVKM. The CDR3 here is CASSDSWAGGGYTF. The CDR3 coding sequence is TGTGCCAGCAGTGATTCGTGGGCGGGGGGTGGCTACACCTTC.

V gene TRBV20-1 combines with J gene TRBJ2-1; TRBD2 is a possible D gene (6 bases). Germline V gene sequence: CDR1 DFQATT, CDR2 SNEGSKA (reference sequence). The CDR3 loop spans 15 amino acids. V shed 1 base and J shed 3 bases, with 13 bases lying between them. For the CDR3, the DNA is TGCAGTGCTAGAGTAGGAGGGTCCGACTACAATGAGCAGTTCTTC. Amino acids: CSARVGGSDYNEQFF.

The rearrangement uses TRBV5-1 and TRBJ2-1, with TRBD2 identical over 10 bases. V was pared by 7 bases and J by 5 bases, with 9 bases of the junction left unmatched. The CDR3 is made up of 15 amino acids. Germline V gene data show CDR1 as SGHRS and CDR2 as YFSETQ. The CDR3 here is CASSILAGANNEQFF. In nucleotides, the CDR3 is TGCGCCAGCTCGATCCTAGCGGGAGCGAACAATGAGCAGTTCTTC.

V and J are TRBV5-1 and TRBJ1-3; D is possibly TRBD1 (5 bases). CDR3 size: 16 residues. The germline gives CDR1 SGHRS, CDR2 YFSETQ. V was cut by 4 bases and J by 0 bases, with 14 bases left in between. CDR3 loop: CASSPREGSSGNTIYF. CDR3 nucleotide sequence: TGCGCCAGCAGCCCCAGGGAGGGTAGCTCTGGAAACACCATATATTTT.

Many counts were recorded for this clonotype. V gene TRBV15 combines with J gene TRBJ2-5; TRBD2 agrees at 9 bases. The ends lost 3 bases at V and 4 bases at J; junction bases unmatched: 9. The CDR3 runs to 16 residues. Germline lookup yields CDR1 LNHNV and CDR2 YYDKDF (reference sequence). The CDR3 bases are TGTGCCACCAGCAGCCGCCTTAGCGGGGGAGGAGAGACCCAGTACTTC. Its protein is CATSSRLSGGGETQYF.

The CDR3 protein is CASSQVRVNTEAFF. In DNA, the CDR3 is TGCGCCAGCAGCCAAGTTCGGGTGAACACTGAAGCTTTCTTT. The chain joins TRBV4-1 to TRBJ1-1; no clear D gene. The V gene lost 1 base and the J gene lost 0 bases, with 6 bases spanning the gap. The CDR3 covers 14 residues. Per the germline V gene, CDR1 is MGHRA and CDR2 is YSYEKL.

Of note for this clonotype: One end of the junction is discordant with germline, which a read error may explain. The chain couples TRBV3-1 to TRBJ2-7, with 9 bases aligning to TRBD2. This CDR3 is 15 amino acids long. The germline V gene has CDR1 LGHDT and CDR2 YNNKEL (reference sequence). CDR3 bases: TGTGCCAGCAACCAATTTGTGCTAGCGGGGAGCGAGCAGTACTTC. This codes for CASNQFVLAGSEQYF.

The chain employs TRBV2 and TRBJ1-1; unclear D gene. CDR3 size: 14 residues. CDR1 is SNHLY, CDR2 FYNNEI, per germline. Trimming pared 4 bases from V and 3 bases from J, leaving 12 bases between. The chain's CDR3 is CASSGVSGDTEAFF. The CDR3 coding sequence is TGTGCCAGCAGTGGGGTTTCGGGAGACACTGAAGCTTTCTTT.

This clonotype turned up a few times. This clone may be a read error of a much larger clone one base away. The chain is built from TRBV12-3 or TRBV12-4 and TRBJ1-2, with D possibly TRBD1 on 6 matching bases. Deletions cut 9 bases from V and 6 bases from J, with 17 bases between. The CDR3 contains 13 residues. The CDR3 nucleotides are TGTGCCAGTACAGCCAGGGGTGGTAATGGCTACACCTTC. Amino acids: CASTARGGNGYTF.

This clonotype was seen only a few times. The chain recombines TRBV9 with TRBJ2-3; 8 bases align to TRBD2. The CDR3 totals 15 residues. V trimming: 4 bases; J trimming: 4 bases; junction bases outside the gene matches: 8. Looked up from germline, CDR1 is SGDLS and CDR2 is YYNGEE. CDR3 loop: CASSPRWRGADTQYF. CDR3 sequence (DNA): TGTGCCAGCAGCCCTCGCTGGCGGGGGGCAGATACGCAGTATTTT.

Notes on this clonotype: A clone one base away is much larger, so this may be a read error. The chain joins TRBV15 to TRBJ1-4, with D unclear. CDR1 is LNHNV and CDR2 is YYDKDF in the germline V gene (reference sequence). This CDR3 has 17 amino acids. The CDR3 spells CAASGSRHVATNEKLFF. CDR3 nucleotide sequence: TGTGCCGCCAGCGGATCCCGACATGTTGCAACTAATGAAAAACTGTTTTTT.

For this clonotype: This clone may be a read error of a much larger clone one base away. The CDR3 coding sequence is TGTGCCATCAGAGACCGGGACAGGGTTACCTATGGCTACATCTTC. Translated: CAIRDRDRVTYGYIF. This rearrangement joins TRBV10-3 to TRBJ1-2; 9 bases fit TRBD1. The CDR3 is 15 amino acids. CDR1 is ENHRY, CDR2 SYGVKD, per germline.

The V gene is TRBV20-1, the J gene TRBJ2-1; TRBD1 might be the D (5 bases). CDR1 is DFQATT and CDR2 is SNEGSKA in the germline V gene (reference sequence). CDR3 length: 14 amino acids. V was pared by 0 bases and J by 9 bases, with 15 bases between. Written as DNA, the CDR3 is TGCAGTGCTAGAGATACTCCGGCTAGGGGTGAGCAGTTCTTC. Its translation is CSARDTPARGEQFF.

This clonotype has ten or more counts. CDR3 loop: CASSTGTSGGATDTQYF. Written as DNA, the CDR3 is TGTGCCAGCAGCACCGGGACTAGCGGGGGGGCTACAGATACGCAGTATTTT. V and J are TRBV13 and TRBJ2-3; TRBD2 agrees at 16 bases. The germline CDR1 and CDR2 sequences are PRHDT and FYEKMQ (reference sequence). CDR3 size: 17 residues. The V segment lost 5 bases and the J segment 3 bases; nucleotides outside the gene matches: 5. The full variable domain, with the rest looked up from reference TRBV13 and TRBJ2-3, is AAGVIQSPRHLIKEKRETATLKCYPIPRHDTVYWYQQGPGQDPQFLISFYEKMQSDKGSIPDRFSAQQFSDYHSELNMSSLELGDSALYFCASSTGTSGGATDTQYFGPGTRLTVL.

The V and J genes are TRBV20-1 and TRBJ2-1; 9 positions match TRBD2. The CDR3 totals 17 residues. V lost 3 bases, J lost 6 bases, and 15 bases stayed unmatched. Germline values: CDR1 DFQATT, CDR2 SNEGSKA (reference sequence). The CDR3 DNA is TGCAGTGCTAGGACCCCCAGGCTAGCGGGGCGAGGCAATGAGCAGTTCTTC. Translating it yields CSARTPRLAGRGNEQFF.

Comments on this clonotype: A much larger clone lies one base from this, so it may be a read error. CDR3: CSARETSGVYNEQYF. CDR3 bases: TGCAGTGCTAGAGAGACTAGCGGGGTCTACAATGAGCAGTACTTC. The chain combines TRBV20-1 with TRBJ2-5, with 11 nucleotides matching TRBD2. Germline loops: CDR1 DFQATT, CDR2 SNEGSKA (reference sequence). Trimming cost V 0 bases and J 11 bases; bases outside gene matches: 11. The CDR3 is 15 residues long.

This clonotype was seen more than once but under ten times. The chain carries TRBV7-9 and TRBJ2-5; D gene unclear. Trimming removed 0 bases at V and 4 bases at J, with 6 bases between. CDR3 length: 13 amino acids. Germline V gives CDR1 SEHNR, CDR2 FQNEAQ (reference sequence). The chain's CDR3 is CASSLAVGETQYF. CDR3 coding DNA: TGTGCCAGCAGCTTAGCCGTAGGAGAGACCCAGTACTTC. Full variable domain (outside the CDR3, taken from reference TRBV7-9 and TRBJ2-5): DTGVSQNPRHKITKRGQNVTFRCDPISEHNRLYWYRQTLGQGPEFLTYFQNEAQLEKSRLLSDRFSAERPKGSFSTLEIQRTEQGDSAMYLCASSLAVGETQYFGPGTRLLVL.

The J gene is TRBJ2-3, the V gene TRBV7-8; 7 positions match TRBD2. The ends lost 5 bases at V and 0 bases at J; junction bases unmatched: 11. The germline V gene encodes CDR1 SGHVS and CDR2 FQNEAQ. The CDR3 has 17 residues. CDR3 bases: TGTGCCAGCAGCCGACTAGCCGAGGGGACTAGCACAGATACGCAGTATTTT. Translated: CASSRLAEGTSTDTQYF.

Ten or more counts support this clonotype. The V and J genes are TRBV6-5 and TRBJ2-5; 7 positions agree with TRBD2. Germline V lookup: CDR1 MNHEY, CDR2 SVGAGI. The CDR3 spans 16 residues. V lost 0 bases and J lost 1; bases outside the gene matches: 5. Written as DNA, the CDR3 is TGTGCCAGCAGTTACTCCTCTACTAGCGTCCAAGAGACCCAGTACTTC. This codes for CASSYSSTSVQETQYF.

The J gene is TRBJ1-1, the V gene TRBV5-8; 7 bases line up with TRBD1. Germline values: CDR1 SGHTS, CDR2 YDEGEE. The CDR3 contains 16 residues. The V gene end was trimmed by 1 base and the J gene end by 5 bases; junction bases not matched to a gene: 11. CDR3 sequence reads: CASSLPVKGAITEAFF. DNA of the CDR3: TGTGCCAGCAGCTTGCCAGTAAAGGGGGCTATTACTGAAGCTTTCTTT.

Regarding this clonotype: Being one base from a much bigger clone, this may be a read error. In DNA form, the CDR3 reads TGTGCCATCAGTGTTTCTAGCGGTGAGACCCAGTACTTC. It codes for CAISVSSGETQYF. The V gene is TRBV10-3, the J gene TRBJ2-5; 7 bases are shared with TRBD2. The V gene end was trimmed by 4 bases and the J gene end by 5 bases; junction bases not matched to a gene: 4. The CDR3 spans 13 residues. Germline CDR1 is ENHRY and CDR2 is SYGVKD.

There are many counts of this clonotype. CDR3 in DNA: TGCAGTGCTAGACGGACTAGCGGGGGGGGTGCTAGCACAGATACGCAGTATTTT. It yields the protein CSARRTSGGGASTDTQYF. V usage is TRBV20-1 and J usage is TRBJ2-3; 15 bases fit TRBD2. This CDR3 spans 18 amino acids. Germline values: CDR1 DFQATT, CDR2 SNEGSKA (reference sequence). Unmatched junction bases numbered 6, after V lost 2 bases and J lost 0 bases.

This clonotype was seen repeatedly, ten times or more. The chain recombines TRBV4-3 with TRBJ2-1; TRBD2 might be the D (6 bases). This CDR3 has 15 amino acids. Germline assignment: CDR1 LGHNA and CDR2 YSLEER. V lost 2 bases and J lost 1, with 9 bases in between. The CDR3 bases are TGCGCCAGCAGCCAATCTGGAGGGTCCTACAATGAGCAGTTCTTC. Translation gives CASSQSGGSYNEQFF.

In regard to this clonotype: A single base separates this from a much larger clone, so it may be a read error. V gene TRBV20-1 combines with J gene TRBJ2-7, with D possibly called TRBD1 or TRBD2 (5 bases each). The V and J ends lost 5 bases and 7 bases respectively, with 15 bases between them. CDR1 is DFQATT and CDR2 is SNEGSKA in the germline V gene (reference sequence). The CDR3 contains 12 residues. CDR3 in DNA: TGCAGTGCTGGGGGATGGAGGAATGAGCAGTACTTC. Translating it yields CSAGGWRNEQYF.

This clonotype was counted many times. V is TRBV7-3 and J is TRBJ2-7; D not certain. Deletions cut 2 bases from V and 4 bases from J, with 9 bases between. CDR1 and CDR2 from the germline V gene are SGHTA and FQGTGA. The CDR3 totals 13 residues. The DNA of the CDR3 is TGTGCCAGCAGCTTAGACGTGGGATACGAGCAGTACTTC. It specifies CASSLDVGYEQYF.

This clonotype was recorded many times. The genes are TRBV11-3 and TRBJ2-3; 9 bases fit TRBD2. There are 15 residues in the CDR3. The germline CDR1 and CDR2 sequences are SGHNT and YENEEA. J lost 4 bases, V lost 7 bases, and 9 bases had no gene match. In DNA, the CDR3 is TGTGCCAGCAAAGAAGGAGCGGGGGGTTCAGATACGCAGTATTTT. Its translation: CASKEGAGGSDTQYF.

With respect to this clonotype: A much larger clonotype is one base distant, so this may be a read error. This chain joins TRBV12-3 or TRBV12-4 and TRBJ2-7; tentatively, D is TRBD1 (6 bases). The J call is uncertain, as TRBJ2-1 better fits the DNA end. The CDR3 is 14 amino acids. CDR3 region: CASCTQGNSYEQFF. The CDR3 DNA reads TGTGCCAGCTGTACACAGGGAAACTCCTACGAGCAGTTCTTC.

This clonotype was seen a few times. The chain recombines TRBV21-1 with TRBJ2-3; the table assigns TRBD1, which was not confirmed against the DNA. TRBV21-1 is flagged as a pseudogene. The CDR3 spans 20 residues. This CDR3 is CASSKVKVLRDRENTDTQYF. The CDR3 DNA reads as TGTGCCAGCAGCAAAGTTAAGGTTTTAAGGGACAGGGAAAACACAGATACGCAGTATTTT.

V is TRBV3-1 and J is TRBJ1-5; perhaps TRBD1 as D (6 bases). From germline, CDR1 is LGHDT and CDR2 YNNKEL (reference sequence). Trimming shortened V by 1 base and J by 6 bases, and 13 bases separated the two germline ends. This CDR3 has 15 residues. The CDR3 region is CASSQGVNRVQPQHF. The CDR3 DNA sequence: TGTGCCAGCAGCCAAGGAGTAAACAGGGTTCAGCCCCAGCATTTT.

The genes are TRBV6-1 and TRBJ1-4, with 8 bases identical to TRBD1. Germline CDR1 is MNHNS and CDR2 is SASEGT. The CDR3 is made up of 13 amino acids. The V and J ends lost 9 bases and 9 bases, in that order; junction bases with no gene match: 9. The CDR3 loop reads CASEDRGTKKLFF. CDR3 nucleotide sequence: TGTGCCAGTGAAGACAGGGGAACTAAAAAACTGTTTTTT.